These T cell receptor beta chains were read from a single sample in a study of cytomegalovirus exposure and HLA in healthy donors. Data came from immunoSEQ multiplex PCR; TCRdb stores just in-frame clones and leaves some out. The sample includes approximately 180,000 clones, around 80% of them seen just once. Sequenced material: PBMCs. The receptors were gathered from a man aged 18-30 years in good health and CMV-seronegative. CDR3s include the opening cysteine and the closing phenylalanine or tryptophan. The D gene is left open where the match is weak. Clone size is stated in some rows and not others, as once, few, many or a class when expanded.

d_call	clone_size	v_call	j_call	cdr3_nt	cdr3_aa
TRBD1	.	TRBV4-2	TRBJ2-2	TGTGCCAGCAGGGCGGACAGGGCGAACACCGGGGAGCTGTTTTTT	CASRADRANTGELFF
TRBD1	once	TRBV7-8	TRBJ1-5	TGTGCCACGGCCGGGACAGCTAATCAGCCCCAGCATTTT	CATAGTANQPQHF
.	.	TRBV5-1	TRBJ2-5	TGCGCCAGCAGCTTGATGCTAACGCAAGAGACCCAGTACTTC	CASSLMLTQETQYF
TRBD1	.	TRBV10-3	TRBJ2-7	TGTGCCATCAGCCTCGACAGGGGAGGATCCTACGAGCAGTACTTC	CAISLDRGGSYEQYF
TRBD1	.	TRBV28	TRBJ1-2	TGTGCCAGCAGGCCACAGGGGGCGTATTCCCTTGGCTACACCTTC	CASRPQGAYSLGYTF
.	.	TRBV19	TRBJ2-2	TGTGCCAGCCACACGAACACCGGGGAGCTGTTTTTT	CASHTNTGELFF
.	few	TRBV5-6	TRBJ1-4	TGTGCCAGCAGCCCTGGGATGGGGGGAACTAATGAAAAACTGTTTTTT	CASSPGMGGTNEKLFF
TRBD1	.	TRBV5-4	TRBJ2-1	TGTGCCAGCAGCGGACAGGGGTTCGCCTACAATGAGCAGTTCTTC	CASSGQGFAYNEQFF
.	.	TRBV5-1	TRBJ1-2	TGCGCCAGCAGCTTGCACAGCCTTTATGGCTACACCTTC	CASSLHSLYGYTF
.	.	TRBV5-1	TRBJ2-1	TGCGCCAGCAGCTTGGGGGGCGCGCGTCCGGGCCCCGAGTCCTACAATGAGCAGTTCTTC	CASSLGGARPGPESYNEQFF
.	few	TRBV6-1	TRBJ1-1	TGTGCCAGCAGTGACGGGAGTGGGCCCACTGAAGCTTTCTTT	CASSDGSGPTEAFF
TRBD2	.	TRBV14	TRBJ2-2	TGTGCCAGCAGCCAGGGCCCGGGACTACCCTTCACCGGGGAGCTGTTTTTT	CASSQGPGLPFTGELFF
TRBD1	.	TRBV27	TRBJ1-5	TGTGCCAGCAAATTGACAGGGGCGGACGATCAGCCCCAGCATTTT	CASKLTGADDQPQHF
TRBD1	.	TRBV5-1	TRBJ2-7	TGCGCCAGCAGCGCCCAGGGGGCGCAAGGGTACGAGCAGTACTTC	CASSAQGAQGYEQYF
.	.	TRBV6-5	TRBJ2-2	TGTGCCAGCAGCTCGAACACCGGGGAGCTGTTTTTT	CASSSNTGELFF
.	.	TRBV7-3	TRBJ2-7	TGTGCCAGCAGCCCGCAGGGTGGGGACGAGCAGTACTTC	CASSPQGGDEQYF
.	few	TRBV18	TRBJ2-1	TGTGCCAGCTCACCACCTGAGACAAATGAGCAGTTCTTC	CASSPPETNEQFF
TRBD1	.	TRBV6-5	TRBJ1-2	TGTGCCAGCAGTTACACGGGACAGATACCTGGCTACACCTTC	CASSYTGQIPGYTF
.	.	TRBV11-2	TRBJ1-1	TGTGCCAGCAGCTGGGCGGGCACTGAAGCTTTCTTT	CASSWAGTEAFF
.	.	TRBV7-2	TRBJ2-1	TGTGCCAGCAGCTTATTGCGAGGATTCGCTGAGCAGTTCTTC	CASSLLRGFAEQFF
.	few	TRBV10-3	TRBJ2-6	TGTGCCATCGGGGCGGACTCTGGGGCCAACGTCCTGACTTTC	CAIGADSGANVLTF
.	.	TRBV10-3	TRBJ2-7	TGTGCCACCGTTCCGACAGGCTCCTACGAGCAGTACTTC	CATVPTGSYEQYF
.	.	TRBV27	TRBJ1-1	TGTGCCAGCAGTTCAACAGGGTTGGGGGCCTTGAACACTGAAGCTTTCTTT	CASSSTGLGALNTEAFF
TRBD1	.	TRBV15	TRBJ2-5	TGTGCCACCAGCAATGGACAGGGGGTGCTGGAAGAGACCCAGTACTTC	CATSNGQGVLEETQYF
TRBD1	once	TRBV28	TRBJ2-1	TGTGCCAGCAGAGTGGACAGGGTCCCCTACAATGAGCAGTTCTTC	CASRVDRVPYNEQFF
.	.	TRBV10-3	TRBJ1-1	TGTGCCATCAGTGAGTCGACAAGTTGGAGCGGTTTCTTT	CAISESTSWSGFF
.	once	TRBV28	TRBJ2-7	TGTGCCAGCAGTTTACCACAGGACTCCTACGAGCAGTACTTC	CASSLPQDSYEQYF
TRBD1	once	TRBV19	TRBJ1-2	TGTGCCAGTAAGGGGGGACAGACTAACTATGGCTACACCTTC	CASKGGQTNYGYTF
.	.	TRBV6-1	TRBJ1-5	TGTGCCAGCAGCGGGACATACAATCAGCCCCAGCATTTT	CASSGTYNQPQHF
TRBD2	.	TRBV6-5	TRBJ2-1	TGTGCCAGCACCGGGACTAGCGGGAATGAGCAGTTCTTC	CASTGTSGNEQFF
TRBD1	.	TRBV9	TRBJ2-3	TGTGCCAGCAGCGCGAGTCCCGACAGGGCAGATACGCAGTATTTT	CASSASPDRADTQYF
.	.	TRBV27	TRBJ1-5	TGTGCCAGCAGGTTTAATAGCAATCAGCCCCAGCATTTT	CASRFNSNQPQHF
TRBD2	few	TRBV7-2	TRBJ2-2	TGTGCCAGCAGCTCGGGGGGGCGGGCGAACACCGGGGAGCTGTTTTTT	CASSSGGRANTGELFF
TRBD2	few	TRBV15	TRBJ2-2	TGTGCCACCAGCCCCCATTGGGGGACTAGCGGGAGTTTGACCGGGGAGCTGTTTTTT	CATSPHWGTSGSLTGELFF
TRBD1	.	TRBV7-2	TRBJ1-1	TGTGCCAGCAGCCCGACAGGGGGTTCGAACACTGAAGCTTTCTTT	CASSPTGGSNTEAFF
.	once	TRBV5-1	TRBJ1-6	TGCGCCAGCAATTTACAGACTACCTATAATTCACCCCTCCACTTT	CASNLQTTYNSPLHF
TRBD2	.	TRBV9	TRBJ2-1	TGTGCCAGCAGCGTAGGTGTACTAGCGGGAGCCCACAATGAGCAGTTCTTC	CASSVGVLAGAHNEQFF
.	once	TRBV13	TRBJ2-5	TGTGCCAGCAGCTTCACCAGCGGCCCTACCCAGGGGGAGACCCAGTACTTC	CASSFTSGPTQGETQYF
TRBD1	.	TRBV6-5	TRBJ2-5	TGTGCCAGCAGTTACCGGGACAGCCCTTTAGGATGGGCCCAGTACTTC	CASSYRDSPLGWAQYF